The clone carrying this T cell receptor (beta chain) was seen only a few times. Germline and junction disagree at one end, which may indicate a read error. The sample originates from a study of blood T cell repertoires in COVID-19. Study-level background: COVID-19 samples from acute and convalescent phases originated in the United States, Italy and Spain.

The CDR3 sequence is 11 residues long. Only in-frame clones appear in the TCRdb table, and some are missing; sequencing was by immunoSEQ multiplex PCR. The sample contains under 250,000 clones, about 81% of which appear only once. The receptor was isolated from a woman between 70 and 85 years old with COVID-19, enrolled during active disease. Sequenced input: peripheral blood. This chain uses TRBV12-3 or TRBV12-4 with TRBJ2-3, with 10 bases matching TRBD2. The CDR3 DNA follows: TGTGCCAGCAGGGCCGGGACTAGCGAGAATTTT. Encoded protein: CASRAGTSENF.